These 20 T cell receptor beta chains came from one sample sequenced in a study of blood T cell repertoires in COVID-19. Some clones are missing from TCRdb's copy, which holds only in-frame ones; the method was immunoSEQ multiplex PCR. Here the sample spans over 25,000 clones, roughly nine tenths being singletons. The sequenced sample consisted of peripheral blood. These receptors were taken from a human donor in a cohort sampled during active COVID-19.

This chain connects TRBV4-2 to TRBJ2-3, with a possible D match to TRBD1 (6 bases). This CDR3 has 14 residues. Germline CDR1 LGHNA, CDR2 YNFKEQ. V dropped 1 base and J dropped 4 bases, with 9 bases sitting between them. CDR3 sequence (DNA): TGTGCCAGCAGCCAAGTGGGACAAGCAGATACGCAGTATTTT. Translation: CASSQVGQADTQYF.

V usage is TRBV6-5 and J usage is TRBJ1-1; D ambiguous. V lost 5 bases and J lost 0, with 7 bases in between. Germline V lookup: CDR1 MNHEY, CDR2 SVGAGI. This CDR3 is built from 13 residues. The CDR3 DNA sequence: TGTGCCAGCAGTAACATCATGAACACTGAAGCTTTCTTT. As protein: CASSNIMNTEAFF.

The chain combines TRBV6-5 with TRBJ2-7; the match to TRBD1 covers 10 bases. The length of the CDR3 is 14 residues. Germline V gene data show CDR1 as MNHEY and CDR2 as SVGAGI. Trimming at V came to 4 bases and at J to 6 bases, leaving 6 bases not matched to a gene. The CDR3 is CASSLTGGEGEQYF. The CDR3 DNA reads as TGTGCCAGCAGTTTGACAGGGGGCGAAGGCGAGCAGTACTTC.

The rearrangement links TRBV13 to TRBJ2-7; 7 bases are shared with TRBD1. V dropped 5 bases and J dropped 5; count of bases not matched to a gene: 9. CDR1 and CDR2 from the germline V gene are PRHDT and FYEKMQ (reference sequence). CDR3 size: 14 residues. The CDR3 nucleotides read TGTGCCAGCAGCATCGACAGGGCGTGGAACGAGCAGTACTTC. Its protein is CASSIDRAWNEQYF.

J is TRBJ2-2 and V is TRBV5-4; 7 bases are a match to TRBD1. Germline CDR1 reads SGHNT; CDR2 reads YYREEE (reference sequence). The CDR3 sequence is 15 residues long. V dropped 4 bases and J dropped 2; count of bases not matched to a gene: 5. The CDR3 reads CASSRDRVNTGELFF. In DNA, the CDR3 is TGTGCCAGCAGCCGCGACAGGGTTAACACCGGGGAGCTGTTTTTT.

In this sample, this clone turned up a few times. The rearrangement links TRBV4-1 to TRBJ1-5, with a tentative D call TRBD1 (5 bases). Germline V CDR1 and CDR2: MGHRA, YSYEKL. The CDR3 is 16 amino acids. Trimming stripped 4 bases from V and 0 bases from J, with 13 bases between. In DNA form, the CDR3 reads TGCGCCAGCAGCCCACAGGTAACAGTTAGCAATCAGCCCCAGCATTTT. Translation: CASSPQVTVSNQPQHF.

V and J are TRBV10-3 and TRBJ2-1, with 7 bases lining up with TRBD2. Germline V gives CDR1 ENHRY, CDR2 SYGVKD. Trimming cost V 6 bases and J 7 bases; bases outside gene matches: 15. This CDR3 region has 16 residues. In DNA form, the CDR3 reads TGTGCCATCAGGGAGGGTTGGGTGACTAGCCAAAATGAGCAGTTCTTC. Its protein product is CAIREGWVTSQNEQFF.

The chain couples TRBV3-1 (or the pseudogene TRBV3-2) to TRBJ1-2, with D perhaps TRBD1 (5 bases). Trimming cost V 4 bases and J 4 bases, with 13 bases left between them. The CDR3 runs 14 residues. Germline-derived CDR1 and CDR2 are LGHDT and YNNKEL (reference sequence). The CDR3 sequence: CASSRAGPSYGYTF. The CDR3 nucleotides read TGTGCCAGCAGCCGCGCGGGACCGAGCTATGGCTACACCTTC.

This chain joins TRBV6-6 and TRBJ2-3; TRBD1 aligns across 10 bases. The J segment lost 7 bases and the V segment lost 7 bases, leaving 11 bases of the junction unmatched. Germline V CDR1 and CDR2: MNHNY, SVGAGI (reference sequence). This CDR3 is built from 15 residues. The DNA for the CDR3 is TGTGCCAGCACCTATTCCCGGGACAGGGGAAATACGCAGTATTTT. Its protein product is CASTYSRDRGNTQYF.

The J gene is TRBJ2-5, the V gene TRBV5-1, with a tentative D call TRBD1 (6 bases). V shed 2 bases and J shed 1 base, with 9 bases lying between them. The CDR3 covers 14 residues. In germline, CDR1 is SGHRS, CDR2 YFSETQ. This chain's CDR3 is CASSLGTLQETQYF. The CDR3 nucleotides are TGCGCCAGCAGCTTAGGGACACTCCAAGAGACCCAGTACTTC. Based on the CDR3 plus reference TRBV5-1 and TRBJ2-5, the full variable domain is KAGVTQTPRYLIKTRGQQVTLSCSPISGHRSVSWYQQTPGQGLQFLFEYFSETQRNKGNFPGRFSGRQFSNSRSEMNVSTLELGDSALYLCASSLGTLQETQYFGPGTRLLVL.

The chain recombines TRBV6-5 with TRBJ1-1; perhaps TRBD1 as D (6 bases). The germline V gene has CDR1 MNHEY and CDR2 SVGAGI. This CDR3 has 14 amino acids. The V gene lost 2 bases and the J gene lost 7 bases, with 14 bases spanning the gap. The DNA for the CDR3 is TGTGCCAGCAGTTACGGGACATATCCATTTGAAGCTTTCTTT. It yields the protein CASSYGTYPFEAFF.

DNA for the CDR3: TGTGCCAGCCTTCGGGGGTCGGGTGAAAAACTGTTTTTT. It codes for CASLRGSGEKLFF. The V call is TRBV2, the J call TRBJ1-4; D possibly corresponds to TRBD1 (5 bases). The CDR3 runs 13 residues. Germline assignment: CDR1 SNHLY and CDR2 FYNNEI. The V end was cut by 8 bases, the J end by 7 bases, with 14 bases between. Variable domain in full (rest from reference TRBV2 and TRBJ1-4): EPEVTQTPSHQVTQMGQEVILRCVPISNHLYFYWYRQILGQKVEFLVSFYNNEISEKSEIFDDQFSVERPDGSNFTLKIRSTKLEDSAMYFCASLRGSGEKLFFGSGTQLSVL.

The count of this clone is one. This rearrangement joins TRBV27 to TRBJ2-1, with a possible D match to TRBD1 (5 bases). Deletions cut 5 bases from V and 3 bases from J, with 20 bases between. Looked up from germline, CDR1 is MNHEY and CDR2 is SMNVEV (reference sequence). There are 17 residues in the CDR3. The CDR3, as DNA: TGTGCCAGCAGTACCCGAAACAGGCCTAAGGACTACAATGAGCAGTTCTTC. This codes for CASSTRNRPKDYNEQFF.

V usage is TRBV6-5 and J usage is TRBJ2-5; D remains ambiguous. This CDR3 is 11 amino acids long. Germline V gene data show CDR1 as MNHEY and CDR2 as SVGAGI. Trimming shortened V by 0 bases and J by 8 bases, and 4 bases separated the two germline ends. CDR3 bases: TGTGCCAGCAGTTACTCGAGCACCCAGTACTTC. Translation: CASSYSSTQYF.

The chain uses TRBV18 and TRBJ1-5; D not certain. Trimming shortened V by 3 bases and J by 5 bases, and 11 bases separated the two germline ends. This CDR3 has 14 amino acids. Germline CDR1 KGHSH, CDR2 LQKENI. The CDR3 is CASSPTQLDQPQHF. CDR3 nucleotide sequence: TGTGCCAGCTCACCGACGCAGCTAGATCAGCCCCAGCATTTT. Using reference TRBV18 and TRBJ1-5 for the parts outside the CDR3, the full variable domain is NAGVMQNPRHLVRRRGQEARLRCSPMKGHSHVYWYRQLPEEGLKFMVYLQKENIIDESGMPKERFSAEFPKEGPSILRIQQVVRGDSAAYFCASSPTQLDQPQHFGDGTRLSIL.

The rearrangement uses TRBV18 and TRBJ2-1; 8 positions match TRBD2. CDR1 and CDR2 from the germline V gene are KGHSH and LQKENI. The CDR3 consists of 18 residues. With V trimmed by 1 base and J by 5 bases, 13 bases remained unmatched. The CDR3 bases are TGTGCCAGCTCACCACGATCGATCCGGACTAGCCGAGACAATGAGCAGTTCTTC. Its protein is CASSPRSIRTSRDNEQFF.

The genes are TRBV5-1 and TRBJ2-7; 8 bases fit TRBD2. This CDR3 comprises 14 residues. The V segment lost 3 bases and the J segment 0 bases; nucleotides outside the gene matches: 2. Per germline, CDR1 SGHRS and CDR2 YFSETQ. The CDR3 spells CASSWTSSSYEQYF. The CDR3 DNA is TGCGCCAGCAGCTGGACTAGCAGCTCCTACGAGCAGTACTTC.

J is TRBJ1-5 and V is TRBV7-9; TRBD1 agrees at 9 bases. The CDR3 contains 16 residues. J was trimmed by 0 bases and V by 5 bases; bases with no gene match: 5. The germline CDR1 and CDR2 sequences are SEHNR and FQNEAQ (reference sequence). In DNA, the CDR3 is TGTGCCAGCAGCACTGGGACAGGGAATAGCAATCAGCCCCAGCATTTT. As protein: CASSTGTGNSNQPQHF.

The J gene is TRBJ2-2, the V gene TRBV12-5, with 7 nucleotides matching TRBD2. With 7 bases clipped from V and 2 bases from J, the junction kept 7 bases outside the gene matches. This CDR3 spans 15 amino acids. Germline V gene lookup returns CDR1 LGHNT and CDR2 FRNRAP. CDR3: CASVMGGANTGELFF. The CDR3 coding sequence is TGTGCTAGTGTAATGGGAGGGGCCAACACCGGGGAGCTGTTTTTT.

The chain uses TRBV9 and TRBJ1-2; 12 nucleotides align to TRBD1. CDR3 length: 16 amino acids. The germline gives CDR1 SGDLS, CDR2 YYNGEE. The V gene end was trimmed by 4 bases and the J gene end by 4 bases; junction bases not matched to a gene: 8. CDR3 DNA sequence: TGTGCCAGCAGCCGTGCGGGACAGGGGGCCCTCTATGGCTACACCTTC. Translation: CASSRAGQGALYGYTF. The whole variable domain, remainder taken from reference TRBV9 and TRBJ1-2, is DSGVTQTPKHLITATGQRVTLRCSPRSGDLSVYWYQQSLDQGLQFLIQYYNGEERAKGNILERFSAQQFPDLHSELNLSSLELGDSALYFCASSRAGQGALYGYTFGSGTRLTVV.